This T cell receptor (beta chain) was sequenced during a study of a mutant IDH1 vaccine in newly diagnosed glioma. Study-level information: Earlier care involved radiotherapy, temozolomide, or both, and the majority received both.

V shed 4 bases and J shed 10 bases, with 17 bases lying between them. The CDR3 runs 13 residues. Germline assignment: CDR1 SGHNT and CDR2 YYREEE (reference sequence). Profiled with immunoSEQ multiplex PCR; TCRdb holds only in-frame clones, not every one. This sample has more than 20,000 clones, with 91% found just once. Time point reported: baseline, week 1 (first vaccination visit). Treatment defined: pre-vaccination baseline after standard-of-care therapy. Every donor had a new WHO grade 3 or 4 astrocytoma that was IDH1-mutant, with loss of nuclear ATRX. The TCR comes from a man under 40 with glioma. V and J are TRBV5-4 and TRBJ1-1; D is possibly TRBD1 (5 bases). Material: PBMCs, obtained from a glioma patient treated with radiotherapy, temozolomide or both. Here the CDR3 DNA reads TGTGCCAGCAGCCGATTCAACAGGTCTGGAGCTTTCTTT. Protein product: CASSRFNRSGAFF.